One and the same sample provided the 18 T cell receptor beta chains below, sequenced in a study of blood T cell repertoires in COVID-19. Using immunoSEQ multiplex PCR, the repertoire was profiled, and TCRdb retains in-frame clones only, with some absent. The top ten clones hold 8% to 9.5% of a sample with approximately 110,000 clones, roughly 79% of them seen once. Sequencing used peripheral blood. The source is a woman aged 70-85 years with acute or convalescent COVID-19.

The chain couples TRBV6-2 or TRBV6-3 to TRBJ1-2; D not resolved. There are 14 residues in the CDR3. Trimming took 5 bases from V and 4 from J, leaving 14 bases between them. CDR1 is MNHEY and CDR2 is SVGEGT in the germline V gene. Written as DNA, the CDR3 is TGTGCCAGCAGTGGAAGAGGGCCCGGCTATGGCTACACCTTC. It encodes CASSGRGPGYGYTF.

The chain couples TRBV15 to TRBJ1-1; D is ambiguous. Between the trimmed V and J ends, which lost 0 bases and 8 bases, there was a span of 10 bases. CDR3 length: 13 amino acids. Germline CDR1 reads LNHNV; CDR2 reads YYDKDF (reference sequence). CDR3 in DNA: TGTGCCACCAGCAGAGATTTGGTGACAGAAGCTTTCTTT. Translating gives CATSRDLVTEAFF.

The rearrangement joins TRBV19 to TRBJ2-5; TRBD2 matches 15 bases. CDR3 length: 17 residues. In germline, CDR1 is LNHDA, CDR2 SQIVND (reference sequence). The J segment lost 2 bases and the V segment lost 4 bases, leaving 5 bases of the junction unmatched. The CDR3 region has the DNA TGTGCCAGTAGTAACCGGACTAGCGGGGGGGTACAAGAGACCCAGTACTTC. This codes for CASSNRTSGGVQETQYF.

This chain links TRBV9 with TRBJ1-3, with D perhaps TRBD1 (5 bases). This CDR3 is built from 15 residues. Trimming stripped 3 bases from V and 2 bases from J, with 12 bases between. Germline assignment: CDR1 SGDLS and CDR2 YYNGEE. The CDR3 sequence is CASSGGAGTGNTIYF. The CDR3 bases are TGTGCCAGCAGCGGTGGGGCGGGGACTGGAAACACCATATATTTT.

V is TRBV29-1 and J is TRBJ1-3; 7 bases are a match to TRBD1. CDR1 is SQVTM, CDR2 ANQGSEA, per germline. The CDR3 covers 14 residues. After removal of 2 bases from V and 1 base from J, the junction contained 2 bases not matched to a gene. CDR3 DNA: TGCAGCGTTGAAAACAGGGGTTCTGGAAACACCATATATTTT. It translates to CSVENRGSGNTIYF.

The chain uses TRBV7-6 and TRBJ2-7, with 7 bases fitting TRBD1. The CDR3 has 15 residues. Germline trimming cut 1 base from V and 7 bases from J; bases unmatched to any gene: 10. The germline V gene encodes CDR1 SGHVS and CDR2 FNYEAQ. The CDR3 spells CASSLGLGDRKEQYF. The CDR3 DNA reads TGTGCCAGCAGCTTAGGGTTAGGGGACAGAAAAGAGCAGTACTTC.

This clone has only a few counts. The chain uses TRBV4-1 and TRBJ2-7, with D maybe TRBD2 (6 bases). The V end was cut by 0 bases, the J end by 7 bases, with 16 bases between. This CDR3 spans 15 amino acids. Germline values: CDR1 MGHRA, CDR2 YSYEKL. The CDR3 protein is CASSQDQNRRGEQYF. CDR3 DNA: TGCGCCAGCAGCCAAGATCAGAACAGGCGGGGAGAGCAGTACTTC.

V usage is TRBV19 and J usage is TRBJ2-1; maybe TRBD1 (6 bases). The CDR3 is 15 amino acids. V lost 8 bases to trimming and J lost 7 bases, with 21 bases between them. Germline V gives CDR1 LNHDA, CDR2 SQIVND (reference sequence). CDR3 loop: CASFYRAGFSNEQFF. The CDR3 coding sequence is TGTGCCAGTTTTTACAGGGCAGGGTTTAGTAATGAGCAGTTCTTC.

This chain connects TRBV27 to TRBJ2-5; 9 bases are shared with TRBD2. Germline CDR1 MNHEY, CDR2 SMNVEV (reference sequence). This CDR3 contains 15 residues. The V and J ends lost 3 bases and 5 bases, in that order; junction bases with no gene match: 7. Here the CDR3 reads CASSFVRGGMETQYF. The CDR3 DNA sequence: TGTGCCAGCAGTTTTGTGCGGGGGGGTATGGAGACCCAGTACTTC.

The chain uses TRBV28 and TRBJ2-5; D possibly corresponds to TRBD1 (6 bases). V dropped 10 bases and J dropped 2 bases, with 20 bases sitting between them. The CDR3 covers 15 residues. Germline CDR1 and CDR2: MDHEN and SYDVKM. As DNA, the CDR3 is TGTGCCACCTTTTCAAGTGGCCAGGGGCAAGAGACCCAGTACTTC. The encoded protein is CATFSSGQGQETQYF.

The chain recombines TRBV19 with TRBJ2-1; D is undetermined. V was clipped by 5 bases and J by 6 bases, with 8 bases between them. The CDR3 spans 12 residues. Germline values: CDR1 LNHDA, CDR2 SQIVND (reference sequence). As DNA, the CDR3 is TGTGCCAGTAGTCAGCAGGTCAATGAGCAGTTCTTC. This gives the protein CASSQQVNEQFF.

The chain carries TRBV9 and TRBJ2-1, with 14 bases aligning to TRBD2. The V gene end was trimmed by 0 bases and the J gene end by 6 bases; junction bases not matched to a gene: 5. CDR1 is SGDLS, CDR2 YYNGEE, per germline. The length of the CDR3 is 17 residues. CDR3 loop: CASSVGGTSGRGNEQFF. CDR3 coding DNA: TGTGCCAGCAGCGTAGGGGGGACTAGCGGGAGAGGCAATGAGCAGTTCTTC.

The rearrangement joins TRBV6-5 to TRBJ1-2; TRBD1 matches 7 bases. Trimming at V came to 2 bases and at J to 6 bases, leaving 9 bases not matched to a gene. Germline V gives CDR1 MNHEY, CDR2 SVGAGI. The CDR3 runs to 15 residues. The CDR3 nucleotides are TGTGCCAGCAGTTACACTAGAGGAGGGGGCAATGGCTACACCTTC. Its protein is CASSYTRGGGNGYTF.

This clone occurred a few times. The chain has TRBV7-2 and TRBJ1-6; 7 nucleotides match TRBD1. Germline CDR1 is SGHTA and CDR2 is FQGNSA. The trim removed 5 bases at V and 9 bases at J, leaving 10 bases unmatched. The CDR3 runs to 15 residues. CDR3 in amino acids: CASSVRQGGGSPLHF. CDR3 bases: TGTGCCAGCAGCGTCCGACAGGGAGGAGGTTCACCCCTCCACTTT.

CDR3: CASSYSWPQETQYF. The CDR3 nucleotides read TGTGCCAGCAGTTACTCGTGGCCGCAAGAGACCCAGTACTTC. The chain links TRBV6-5 to TRBJ2-5; D is uncertain. This CDR3 has 14 amino acids. Germline V gives CDR1 MNHEY, CDR2 SVGAGI. V lost 0 bases to trimming and J lost 2 bases, with 7 bases between them.

The CDR3 reads CASRSTGGLDYGYTF. In DNA, the CDR3 is TGTGCCAGCAGATCGACAGGGGGCTTGGACTATGGCTACACCTTC. The gene calls are TRBV3-1 (or the pseudogene TRBV3-2) and TRBJ1-2; 10 nucleotides agree with TRBD1. The CDR3 is made up of 15 amino acids. V lost 6 bases to trimming and J lost 3 bases; unmatched junction nucleotides: 7. Germline V gene sequence: CDR1 LGHDT, CDR2 YNNKEL (reference sequence).

V usage is TRBV29-1 and J usage is TRBJ2-7; D might be TRBD2 (6 bases). This CDR3 has 12 residues. Trimming left V 4 bases short and J 0 bases short, with 7 bases between. Germline V CDR1 and CDR2: SQVTM, ANQGSEA. CDR3 in amino acids: CSVVGGSYEQYF. The CDR3 DNA reads as TGCAGCGTTGTGGGAGGCTCCTACGAGCAGTACTTC.

Here the CDR3 reads CASSQGDRYNEQFF. DNA of the CDR3: TGTGCCAGCAGCCAGGGGGACAGGTACAATGAGCAGTTCTTC. The chain employs TRBV6-5 and TRBJ2-1, with 8 bases fitting TRBD1. Germline CDR1 MNHEY, CDR2 SVGAGI. The V and J ends lost 6 bases and 4 bases, in that order; junction bases with no gene match: 5. The CDR3 extends over 14 amino acids.